This T cell receptor (beta chain) was documented in a study of radiotherapy plus CTLA-4 blockade in lung cancer. As for the study in general: Objective responses emerged in around 19% of patients, and 31% attained disease control.

This table comes from immunoSEQ multiplex PCR, and its TCRdb copy is limited to in-frame clones, with some not included. The data show 80,000 to 95,000 clones, with roughly 80% seen just once and roughly a quarter held by the top ten. A note on this clone: Its antigen is unknown.

Points from the study as a whole: Once radiotherapy plus ipilimumab had been given, TCR clones derived from tumor expanded in blood. The best prediction of response reportedly came from early blood T cell clone dynamics, with interferon-beta.

Focal radiation with ipilimumab CTLA-4 blockade was given to patients with chemo-refractory metastatic non-small-cell lung cancer. The CDR3 consists of 15 residues. Between the trimmed V and J ends, which lost 5 bases and 0 bases, there was a span of 15 bases. Germline CDR1 and CDR2: GTSNPN and SVGIG (reference sequence). This TCR derives from a human donor with non-small cell lung cancer that progressed on radiotherapy plus ipilimumab. The sequenced sample was peripheral blood, obtained from a patient treated with radiotherapy plus ipilimumab. This chain uses TRBV30 with TRBJ2-3; TRBD1 might be the D (7 bases). The CDR3 nucleotides are TGTGCCTGGGAAGGAGGGACAGCTAGCACAGATACGCAGTATTTT. This encodes CAWEGGTASTDTQYF.